The rows below give T cell receptor beta chains drawn from one sample of a study of shared clonotypes between healthy human individuals. Assay: immunoSEQ multiplex PCR; the TCRdb copy retains only in-frame clones and omits some. The table shows about 590,000 clones, with roughly 96% occurring only once. Material: naive CD8+ T cells sorted from blood. The receptors were gathered from a woman aged 30 to 39 in good health. Both conserved end residues are part of each CDR3. The D gene is left open where the match is weak. For some rows the clone size is stated as once, few or many, or as a class when expanded; others skip it.

CDR3 DNA | CDR3 protein | CDR3 length | J gene | V gene | D gene | clone size
TGCGCCAGCAGCCGAGAAGGTGGAACCGGGGAGCTGTTTTTT | CASSREGGTGELFF | 14 | TRBJ2-2 | TRBV4-1 | . | .
TGTGCCAGCAGCTTCCCGGTAGCCGACAACACAGATACGCAGTATTTT | CASSFPVADNTDTQYF | 16 | TRBJ2-3 | TRBV7-9 | . | .
TGTGCCACCAGCAGAGGGGACAGGGATCTTAATTCCAAAAACATTCAGTACTTC | CATSRGDRDLNSKNIQYF | 18 | TRBJ2-4 | TRBV15 | TRBD1 | .
TGTGCCAGCAGCTTAGGACTTTCCGAGCAGTACTTC | CASSLGLSEQYF | 12 | TRBJ2-7 | TRBV13 | . | .
TGTGCCAGCAGTGAAGGGGGATATGGCTATGGCTACACCTTC | CASSEGGYGYGYTF | 14 | TRBJ1-2 | TRBV2 | . | .
TGTGCCAGCAGGACTAGCGGGGCTTACAATGAGCAGTTCTTC | CASRTSGAYNEQFF | 14 | TRBJ2-1 | TRBV27 | TRBD2 | .
TGCGCCAGCACCTCCCCACACGGGGGATCGAATGAGCAGTTCTTC | CASTSPHGGSNEQFF | 15 | TRBJ2-1 | TRBV4-1 | . | .
TGTGCCAGCAGCTTAGCTAGCGGGAGTGAGCAGTTCTTC | CASSLASGSEQFF | 13 | TRBJ2-1 | TRBV7-8 | TRBD2 | .
TGCAGCGTTGAAGGGACAGGGGGCTCCTACGAGCAGTACTTC | CSVEGTGGSYEQYF | 14 | TRBJ2-7 | TRBV29-1 | TRBD1 | few
TGTGCCAGCAGCGCAAACCAGGGGCCAGCCTACGAGCAGTACTTC | CASSANQGPAYEQYF | 15 | TRBJ2-7 | TRBV13 | . | .
TGTGCCAGCAGCTCCTTGGGAATGGGGCAGTACTTC | CASSSLGMGQYF | 12 | TRBJ2-7 | TRBV7-9 | . | .
TGTGCCAGCAGTTTAAGTTATGGGTCCCTCTACGAGCAGTACTTC | CASSLSYGSLYEQYF | 15 | TRBJ2-7 | TRBV27 | . | once
TGCAGCGTTGTTATCAGGGATGGCTACACCTTC | CSVVIRDGYTF | 11 | TRBJ1-2 | TRBV29-1 | . | .
TGTGCCAGCAGCTTGGCTCAGGGAAGCGCAGATACGCAGTATTTT | CASSLAQGSADTQYF | 15 | TRBJ2-3 | TRBV5-4 | . | .
TGTGCCAGCAGCGCTACAGGGGCATGGGGCTACACCTTC | CASSATGAWGYTF | 13 | TRBJ1-2 | TRBV11-1 | TRBD1 | once
TGTGCCAGCAGCTTAGGGCGGACTAGGACTTTGGAGCAGTTCTTC | CASSLGRTRTLEQFF | 15 | TRBJ2-1 | TRBV7-8 | TRBD2 | .